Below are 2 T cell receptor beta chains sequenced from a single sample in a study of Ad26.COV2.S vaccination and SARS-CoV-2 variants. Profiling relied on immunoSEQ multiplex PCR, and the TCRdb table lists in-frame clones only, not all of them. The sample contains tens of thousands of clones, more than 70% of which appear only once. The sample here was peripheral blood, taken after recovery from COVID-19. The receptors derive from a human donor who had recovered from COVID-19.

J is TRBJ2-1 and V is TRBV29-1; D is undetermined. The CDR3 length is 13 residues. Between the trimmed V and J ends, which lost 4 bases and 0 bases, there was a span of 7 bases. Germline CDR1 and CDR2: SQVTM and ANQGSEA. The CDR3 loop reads CSVATSSYNEQFF. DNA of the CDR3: TGCAGCGTTGCAACGAGCTCCTACAATGAGCAGTTCTTC.

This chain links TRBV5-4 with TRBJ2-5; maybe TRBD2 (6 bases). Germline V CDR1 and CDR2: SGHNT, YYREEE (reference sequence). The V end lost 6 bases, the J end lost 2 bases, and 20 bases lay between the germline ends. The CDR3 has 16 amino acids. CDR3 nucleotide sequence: TGTGCCAGCACCCTAAAGATGGGTAGCGGACAAGAGACCCAGTACTTC. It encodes CASTLKMGSGQETQYF.